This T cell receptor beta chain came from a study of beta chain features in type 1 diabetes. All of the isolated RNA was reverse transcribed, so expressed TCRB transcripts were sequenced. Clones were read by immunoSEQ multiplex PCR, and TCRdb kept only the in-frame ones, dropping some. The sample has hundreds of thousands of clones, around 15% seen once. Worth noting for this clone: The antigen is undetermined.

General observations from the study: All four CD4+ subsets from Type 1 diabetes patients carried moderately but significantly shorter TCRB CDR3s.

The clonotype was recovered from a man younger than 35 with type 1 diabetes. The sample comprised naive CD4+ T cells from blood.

The chain's CDR3 is CASFSQGSYEQYF. The CDR3 DNA reads TGTGCCAGCTTTAGCCAGGGTTCCTACGAGCAGTACTTC. The V gene is TRBV25-1, the J gene TRBJ2-7, with D maybe TRBD1 (5 bases). CDR1 and CDR2 from the germline V gene are MGHDK and SYGVNS. V was shortened by 8 bases and J by 1 base, with 12 bases between the two germline ends. The CDR3 runs 13 residues.